These 3 T cell receptor beta chains came from one sample sequenced in a study of T-cell reconstitution after alpha-beta-depleted transplantation in children. TCRbeta library preparation incorporated unique molecular identifiers. MiXCR was run by TCRdb on the PCR reads, yielding one entry per CDR3 protein. The table shows hundreds of thousands of distinct CDR3 sequences, with 15% to 20% occurring only once. Sequencing was performed on PBMCs, mostly from graft donor cells, taken 360 days after TCRalphabeta/CD19-depleted stem cell transplant. Source of these receptors: a boy younger than two who had a stem cell transplant for Wiskott-Aldrich syndrome, so the T cells may come from the graft donor.

This clonotype has only a few counts. The rearrangement links TRBV5-1 to TRBJ1-1; TRBD1 is a possible D gene (5 bases). V was cut by 0 bases and J by 1 base, with 10 bases left in between. The CDR3 sequence is 15 residues long. Germline values: CDR1 SGHRS, CDR2 YFSETQ. For the CDR3, the DNA is TGCGCCAGCAGCTTGGCCGGACACCCGAACACTGAAGCTTTCTTT. It translates to CASSLAGHPNTEAFF.

This clonotype was counted only a few times. The V call is TRBV5-1, the J call TRBJ2-2; no clear D gene. Germline V lookup: CDR1 SGHRS, CDR2 YFSETQ. The CDR3 is 15 residues long. Trimming took off 4 bases at V and 5 bases at J, with 15 bases between the two ends. CDR3 in amino acids: CASSPGLLGTGELFF. CDR3 nucleotide sequence: TGCGCCAGCAGCCCCGGGCTACTTGGGACCGGGGAGCTGTTTTTT.

The chain combines TRBV9 with TRBJ2-3; D might be TRBD1 (6 bases). The CDR3 sequence is 15 residues long. Germline CDR1 SGDLS, CDR2 YYNGEE. Between the trimmed V and J ends, which lost 0 bases and 3 bases, there was a span of 11 bases. This chain's CDR3 is CASSVARGNTDTQYF. CDR3 bases: TGTGCCAGCAGCGTAGCAAGGGGGAATACAGATACGCAGTATTTT.